One sample yielded the 2 T cell receptor beta chains listed below, sequenced in a study of T cells expressing NK-cell markers. With the 5' RACE reads reprocessed, TCRdb shows one record per CDR3 protein and no DNA. This sample's table has about 460,000 distinct CDR3 sequences. The specimen sequenced was blood T cells: a sorted CD56 or NKG2C T cell subset, CD4+ or CD8+ T cells, or bulk PBMC T cells (not recorded which). The receptors were sampled from a woman aged 45 to 65 in good health.

This chain links TRBV7-2 with TRBJ2-4; TCRdb's D gene call, TRBD1, goes unchecked for lack of DNA. CDR3 size: 15 residues. The germline CDR1 and CDR2 sequences are SGHTA and FQGNSA. The CDR3 region is CASSPWGTAKNIQYF.

J is TRBJ2-1 and V is TRBV3-1. Per the germline V gene, CDR1 is LGHDT and CDR2 is YNNKEL (reference sequence). The CDR3 extends over 14 amino acids. This CDR3 reads CASSLRGPSHEQFF.